This record looks at one TCR beta chain sequence and its context. This clone has only one observation. This receptor's antigen is unknown. Relative to the germline gene, one junction end is altered; a read error may explain this. This specimen's time point label, per the study, means: cycle 1 day 1 (C1D1), immediately before nivolumab initiation. All trial patients had relapsed after autologous stem cell transplantation, with cohorts A, B and C differing in prior brentuximab vedotin exposure. The trial cohort comprised some 60 patients with relapsed/refractory classical Hodgkin lymphoma whose best overall responses were complete response, partial response or progressive disease. Trial patients were treated with single-agent nivolumab in the multi-cohort phase II CheckMate 205 trial. An independent review committee assessed best overall response by applying the 2007 International Working Group response criteria. Trial PBMCs were collected just before the start of nivolumab (C1D1) and during therapy at cycle 2 day 1 and cycle 4 day 1. Peripheral blood was collected in 8 mL Vacutainer Cell Preparation Tubes, from which PBMCs were isolated by centrifugation and then cryopreserved.

The Qiagen DNeasy kit was used to extract genomic DNA both from unsorted PBMCs and from the negatively selected CD4+ and CD8+ fractions. Using primers that anneal to V and J segments, immunoSEQ multiplex PCR amplified the TCR beta CDR3 regions. A synthetic immune receptor repertoire was used to minimize amplification bias, and any remaining bias was removed computationally after sequencing. On the study's bioinformatics: Custom Python scripts were used to quantify repertoire diversity as the Shannon entropy index. Unsorted, CD4+ and CD8+ repertoires were analyzed separately, except for combined analyses in which CD4+ and CD8+ sequences were merged in silico. Clonal expansion was defined as a frequency increase of at least 2-fold after treatment compared with C1D1, and clones undetected at baseline were assigned a pseudocount of 0.5. Singleton clones were defined as clones with 0 or 1 copy at C1D1, and non-singleton clones were defined as clones with 2 or more copies. Clones expanded in unsorted samples were annotated as CD4+, CD8+ or unknown by matching protein sequences in sorted samples from the same patient. Wilcoxon tests were applied to paired samples to test diversity changes from C1D1 to C4D1. Entries here come from immuneACCESS through TCRdb and include only in-frame sequences with V and J called. Some clones fail to appear in such tables; in the studies checked, an unresolved V gene covers under half of the shortfall, and the cause of the remainder is unknown. V and J calls and clone size are given by that table; D and trimming were obtained from the DNA. The sample table lists 30,000 to 45,000 clones, 80% to 90% of them with a count of one. The ten largest clonotypes hold roughly 10% of the sample.

The sample originates from a study of PD-1 blockade in classical Hodgkin lymphoma (dated by TCRdb to about 2020). In terms of the full investigation: Nivolumab dosing was 3 mg/kg intravenously every 2 weeks, continuing until either disease progression or unacceptable toxicity. The study used TCR beta sequencing and CyTOF to define a peripheral blood immune signature of response to PD-1 blockade in classical Hodgkin lymphoma. What the research found in general, with its limitations: Baseline diversity similar to that of newly diagnosed patients was observed in trial patients achieving complete response, whereas significantly lower diversity was observed in partial responders and progressors. Lower diversity was seen in patients whose nivolumab began less than 1 year after ASCT, and these patients were left out of later analyses so that immune reconstitution would not confound the results. The study covered only a single clinical trial cohort, and the causes of the repertoire differences, possibly disease activity or prior therapy, were still not defined. Baseline TCR diversity was reported as lower in newly diagnosed patients than in healthy donors, and lower still in relapsed/refractory patients. By C4D1, a significant rise was seen in CD4+ TCR diversity but not in CD8+ TCR diversity (p=0.0027 vs p=0.16), and the rise was most apparent among complete responders (p=0.02).

From cysteine to phenylalanine, the CDR3 is 14 amino acids long. Here the CDR3 DNA is all that survives: 42 bases in frame from base 1. The germline V gene specifies SGDLS as CDR1 and YYNGEE as CDR2. In this chain, TRBV9 is recombined with TRBJ2-1; 10 bases in the junction line up with TRBD1. Sample: peripheral blood mononuclear cells (PBMCs), taken at baseline. The source of this sequence is a human donor with classical Hodgkin lymphoma. The CDR3 protein: CASSPLTPTGGLVF. The DNA sequence is given as TGTGCCAGCAGCCCTCTTACACCGACAGGGGGCCTAGTCTTC.